The 3 T cell receptor beta chains below all came from one sample that was sequenced in a study of blood T cell repertoires in COVID-19. The protocol was immunoSEQ multiplex PCR, while the TCRdb copy is restricted to in-frame clones and leaves out a portion. The sample contains around 99,000 clones, 79% of which appear only once. Sequences were obtained from peripheral blood. These receptors were taken from a woman at least 80 years old with active or convalescent COVID-19.

The chain employs TRBV5-4 and TRBJ2-5, with D maybe TRBD2 (6 bases). V was pared by 3 bases and J by 0 bases, with 9 bases between. Germline CDR1 and CDR2: SGHNT and YYREEE (reference sequence). CDR3 size: 14 residues. The CDR3 reads CASSSWTNQETQYF. Written as DNA, the CDR3 is TGTGCCAGCAGCTCATGGACTAACCAAGAGACCCAGTACTTC.

V and J are TRBV28 and TRBJ2-1, with D hard to call. V lost 1 base and J lost 0, with 10 bases in between. Germline CDR1 MDHEN, CDR2 SYDVKM. This CDR3 is 16 amino acids long. CDR3 DNA: TGTGCCAGCAGTTTATTCACTCAAGACTCCTACAATGAGCAGTTCTTC. The encoded protein is CASSLFTQDSYNEQFF.

This chain uses TRBV2 with TRBJ2-1; TRBD1 matches at 7 bases. Germline V CDR1 and CDR2: SNHLY, FYNNEI. CDR3 length: 16 residues. Trimming cost V 1 base and J 2 bases; bases outside gene matches: 5. CDR3 loop: CASSEVRGLTYNEQFF. CDR3 nucleotide sequence: TGTGCCAGCAGTGAAGTGAGGGGGCTTACCTACAATGAGCAGTTCTTC.